These 3 T cell receptor beta chains were all obtained from the same sample, sequenced in a study of blood T cell repertoires in COVID-19. Using immunoSEQ multiplex PCR, the repertoire was profiled, and TCRdb retains in-frame clones only, with some absent. The data show hundreds of thousands of clones, about 90% seen once. Sequenced input: peripheral blood. These receptors came from a woman between 40 and 55 years old with COVID-19, enrolled during active disease.

CDR3 loop: CASSFGVAGTTGELFF. DNA of the CDR3: TGTGCCAGCAGCTTCGGGGTAGCGGGCACTACCGGGGAGCTGTTTTTT. The J gene is TRBJ2-2, the V gene TRBV7-9; 7 positions agree with TRBD2. This CDR3 region has 16 residues. Germline CDR1 and CDR2: SEHNR and FQNEAQ (reference sequence). V was clipped by 3 bases and J by 5 bases; unmatched bases: 9.

The chain uses TRBV18 and TRBJ1-5; 8 bases fit TRBD1. J lost 4 bases, V lost 6 bases, and 8 bases had no gene match. Germline values: CDR1 KGHSH, CDR2 LQKENI. The CDR3 totals 15 residues. The CDR3 DNA sequence: TGTGCCAGCTCTCCCCGGACAGGGCTGAATCAGCCCCAGCATTTT. It specifies CASSPRTGLNQPQHF.

The chain joins TRBV14 to TRBJ1-6; the D gene is possibly TRBD1 (5 bases). Germline V gives CDR1 SGHDN, CDR2 FVKESK. This CDR3 is 15 amino acids long. V shed 8 bases and J shed 0 bases, with 11 bases lying between them. CDR3 sequence (DNA): TGTGCCAGCCAAGCGGGGGACTCCTATAATTCACCCCTCCACTTT. Amino acid sequence: CASQAGDSYNSPLHF.